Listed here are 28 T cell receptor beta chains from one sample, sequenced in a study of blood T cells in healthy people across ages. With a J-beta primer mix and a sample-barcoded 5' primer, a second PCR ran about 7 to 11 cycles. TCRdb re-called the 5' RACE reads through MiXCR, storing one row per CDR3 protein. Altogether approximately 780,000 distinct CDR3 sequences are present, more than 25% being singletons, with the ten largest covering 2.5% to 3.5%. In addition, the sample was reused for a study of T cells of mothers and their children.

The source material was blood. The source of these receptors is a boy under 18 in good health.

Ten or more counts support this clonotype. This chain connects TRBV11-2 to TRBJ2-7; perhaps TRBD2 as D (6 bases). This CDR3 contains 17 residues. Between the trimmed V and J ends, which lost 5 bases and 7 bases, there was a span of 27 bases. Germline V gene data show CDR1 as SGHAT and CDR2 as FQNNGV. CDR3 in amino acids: CASSPLTGAGRRMEQYF. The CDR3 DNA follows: TGTGCCAGCAGCCCACTTACCGGGGCGGGACGTAGAATGGAGCAGTACTTC.

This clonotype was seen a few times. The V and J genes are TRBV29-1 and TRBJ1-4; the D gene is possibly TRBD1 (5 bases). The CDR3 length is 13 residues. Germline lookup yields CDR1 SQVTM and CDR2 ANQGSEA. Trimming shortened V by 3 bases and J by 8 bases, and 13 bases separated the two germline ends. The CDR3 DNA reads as TGCAGCGTTGAGGGCAGGGATGGGGAAAAACTGTTTTTT. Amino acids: CSVEGRDGEKLFF.

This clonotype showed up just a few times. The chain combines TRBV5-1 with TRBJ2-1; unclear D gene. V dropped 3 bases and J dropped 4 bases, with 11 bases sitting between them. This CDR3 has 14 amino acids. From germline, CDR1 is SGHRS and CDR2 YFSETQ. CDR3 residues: CASSSIDRYNEQFF. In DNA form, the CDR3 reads TGCGCCAGCAGCTCGATAGATAGGTACAATGAGCAGTTCTTC.

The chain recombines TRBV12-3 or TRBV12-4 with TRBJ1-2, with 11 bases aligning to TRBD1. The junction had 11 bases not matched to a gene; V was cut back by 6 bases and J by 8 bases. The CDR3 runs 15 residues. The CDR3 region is CASSPRTGGASGYTF. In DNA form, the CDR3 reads TGTGCCAGCAGCCCGAGGACAGGGGGCGCATCGGGCTACACCTTC.

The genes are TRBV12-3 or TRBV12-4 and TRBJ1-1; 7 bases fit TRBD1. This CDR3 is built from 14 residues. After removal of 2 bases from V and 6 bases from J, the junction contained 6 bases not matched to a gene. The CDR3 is CASSLSGGGPEAFF. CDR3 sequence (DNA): TGTGCCAGCAGTTTATCCGGAGGGGGCCCTGAAGCTTTCTTT.

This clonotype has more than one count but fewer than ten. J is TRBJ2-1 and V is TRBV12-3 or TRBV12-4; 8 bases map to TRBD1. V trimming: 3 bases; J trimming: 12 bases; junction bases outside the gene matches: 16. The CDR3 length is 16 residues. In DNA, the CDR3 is TGTGCCAGCAGTTTTCAGGGGGCGTTTTCGATATTCGGGCAGTTCTTC. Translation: CASSFQGAFSIFGQFF.

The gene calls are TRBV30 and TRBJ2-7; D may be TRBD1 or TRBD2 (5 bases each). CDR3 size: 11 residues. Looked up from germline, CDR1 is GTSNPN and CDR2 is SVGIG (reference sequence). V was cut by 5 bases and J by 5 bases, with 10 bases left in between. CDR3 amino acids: CAWGGWDEQYF. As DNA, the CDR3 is TGTGCCTGGGGGGGATGGGACGAGCAGTACTTC.

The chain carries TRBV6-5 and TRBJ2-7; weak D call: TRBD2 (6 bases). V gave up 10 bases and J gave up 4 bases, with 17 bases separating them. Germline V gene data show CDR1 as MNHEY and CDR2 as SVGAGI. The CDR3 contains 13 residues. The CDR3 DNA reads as TGTGCCACTTCTCGTAGCGGACTTTACGAGCAGTACTTC. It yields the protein CATSRSGLYEQYF.

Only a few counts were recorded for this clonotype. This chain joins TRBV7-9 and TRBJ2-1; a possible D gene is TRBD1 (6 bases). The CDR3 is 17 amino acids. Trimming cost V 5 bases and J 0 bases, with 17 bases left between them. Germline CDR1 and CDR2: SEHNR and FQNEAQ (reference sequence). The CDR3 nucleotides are TGTGCCAGCAGCCTGGGACACCATATACACTCCTACAATGAGCAGTTCTTC. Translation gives CASSLGHHIHSYNEQFF.

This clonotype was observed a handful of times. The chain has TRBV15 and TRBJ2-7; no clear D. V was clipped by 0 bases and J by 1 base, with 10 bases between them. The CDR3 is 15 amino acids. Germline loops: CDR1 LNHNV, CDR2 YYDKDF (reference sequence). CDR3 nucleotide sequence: TGTGCCACCAGCAGAGATCGGCAGGAGTCCTACGAGCAGTACTTC. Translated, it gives CATSRDRQESYEQYF.

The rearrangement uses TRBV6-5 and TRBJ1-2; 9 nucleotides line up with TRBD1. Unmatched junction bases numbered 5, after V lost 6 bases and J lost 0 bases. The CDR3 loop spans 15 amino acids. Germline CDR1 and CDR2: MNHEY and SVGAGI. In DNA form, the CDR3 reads TGTGCCAGCAGACCGGACAGGGGTTCTAACTATGGCTACACCTTC. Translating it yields CASRPDRGSNYGYTF.

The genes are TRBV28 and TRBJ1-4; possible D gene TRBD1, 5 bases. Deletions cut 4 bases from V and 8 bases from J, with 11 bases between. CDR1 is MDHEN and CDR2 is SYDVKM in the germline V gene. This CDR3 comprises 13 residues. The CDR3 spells CASSSGGYEKLFF. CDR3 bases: TGTGCCAGCAGTTCCGGGGGGTACGAAAAACTGTTTTTT.

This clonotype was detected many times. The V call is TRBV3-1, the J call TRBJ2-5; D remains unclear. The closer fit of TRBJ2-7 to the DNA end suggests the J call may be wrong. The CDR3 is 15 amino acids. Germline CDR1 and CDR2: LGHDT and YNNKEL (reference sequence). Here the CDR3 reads CASSQEPQRSYEQYF. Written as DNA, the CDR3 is TGTGCCAGCAGCCAAGAACCCCAGAGGAGTTACGAGCAGTACTTC.

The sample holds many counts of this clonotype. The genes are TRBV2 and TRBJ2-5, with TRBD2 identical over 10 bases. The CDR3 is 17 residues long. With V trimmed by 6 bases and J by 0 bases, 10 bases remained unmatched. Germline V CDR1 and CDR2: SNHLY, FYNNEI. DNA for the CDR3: TGTGCCAGCAGCCTCCCCCCCCTAGCGGGGGACCAAGAGACCCAGTACTTC. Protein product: CASSLPPLAGDQETQYF.

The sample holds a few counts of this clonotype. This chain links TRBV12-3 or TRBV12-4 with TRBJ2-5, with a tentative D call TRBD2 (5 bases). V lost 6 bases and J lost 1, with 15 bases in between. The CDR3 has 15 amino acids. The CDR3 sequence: CASSPRGSSQETQYF. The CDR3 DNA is TGTGCCAGCAGCCCCCGGGGTAGCAGCCAAGAGACCCAGTACTTC.

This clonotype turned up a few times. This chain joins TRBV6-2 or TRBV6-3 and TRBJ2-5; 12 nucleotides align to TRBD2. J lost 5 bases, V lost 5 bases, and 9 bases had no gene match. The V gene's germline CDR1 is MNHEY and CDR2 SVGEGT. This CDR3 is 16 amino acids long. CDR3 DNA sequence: TGTGCCAGCAGTCCCCTAGCGGGGGGGCTTGTGGAGACCCAGTACTTC. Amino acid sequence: CASSPLAGGLVETQYF.

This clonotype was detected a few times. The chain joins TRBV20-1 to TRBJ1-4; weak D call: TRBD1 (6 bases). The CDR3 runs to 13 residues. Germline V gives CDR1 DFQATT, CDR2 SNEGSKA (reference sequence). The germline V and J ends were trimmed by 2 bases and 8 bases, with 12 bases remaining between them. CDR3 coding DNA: TGCAGTGCTAGACACTTGGACAGAGAAAAACTGTTTTTT. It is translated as CSARHLDREKLFF.

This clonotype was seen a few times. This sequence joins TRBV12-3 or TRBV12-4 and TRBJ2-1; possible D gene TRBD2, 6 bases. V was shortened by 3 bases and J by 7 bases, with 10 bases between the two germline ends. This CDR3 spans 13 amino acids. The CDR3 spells CASSFLRGNEQFF. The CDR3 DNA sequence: TGTGCCAGCAGTTTCCTCCGGGGGAATGAGCAGTTCTTC.

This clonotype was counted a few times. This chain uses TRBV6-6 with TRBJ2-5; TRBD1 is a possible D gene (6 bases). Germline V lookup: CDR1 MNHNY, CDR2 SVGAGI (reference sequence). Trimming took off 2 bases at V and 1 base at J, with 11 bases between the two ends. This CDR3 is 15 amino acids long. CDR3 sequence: CASSYPGQSQETQYF. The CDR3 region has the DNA TGTGCCAGCAGTTACCCCGGACAGAGCCAAGAGACCCAGTACTTC.

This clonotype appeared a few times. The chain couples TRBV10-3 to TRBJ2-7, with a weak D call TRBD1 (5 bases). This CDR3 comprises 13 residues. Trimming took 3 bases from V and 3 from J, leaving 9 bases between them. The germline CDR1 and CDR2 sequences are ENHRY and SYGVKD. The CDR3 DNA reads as TGTGCCATCAGTGAAGGGGCGGACTACGAGCAGTACTTC. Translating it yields CAISEGADYEQYF.

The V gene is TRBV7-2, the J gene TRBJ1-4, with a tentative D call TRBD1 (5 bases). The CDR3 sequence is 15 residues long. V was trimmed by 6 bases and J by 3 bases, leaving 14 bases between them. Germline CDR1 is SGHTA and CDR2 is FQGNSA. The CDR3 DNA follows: TGTGCCAGCAGGTCCTTGGGGGGGGCTAATGAAAAACTGTTTTTT. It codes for CASRSLGGANEKLFF. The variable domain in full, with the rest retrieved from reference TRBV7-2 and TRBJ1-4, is GAGVSQSPSNKVTEKGKDVELRCDPISGHTALYWYRQSLGQGLEFLIYFQGNSAPDKSGLPSDRFSAERTGGSVSTLTIQRTQQEDSAVYLCASRSLGGANEKLFFGSGTQLSVL.

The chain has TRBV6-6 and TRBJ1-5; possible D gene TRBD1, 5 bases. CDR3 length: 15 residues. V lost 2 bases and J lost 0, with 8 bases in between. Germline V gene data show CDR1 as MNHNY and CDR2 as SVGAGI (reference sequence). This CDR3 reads CASSYGGASNQPQHF. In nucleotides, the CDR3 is TGTGCCAGCAGTTACGGCGGGGCTAGCAATCAGCCCCAGCATTTT.

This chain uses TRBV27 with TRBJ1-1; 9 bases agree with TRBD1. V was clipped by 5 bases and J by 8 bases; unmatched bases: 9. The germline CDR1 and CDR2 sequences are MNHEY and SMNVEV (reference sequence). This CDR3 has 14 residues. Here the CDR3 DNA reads TGTGCCAGCAGTCCTAAACAGGGGGCCGGAGAAGCTTTCTTT. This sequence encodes CASSPKQGAGEAFF.

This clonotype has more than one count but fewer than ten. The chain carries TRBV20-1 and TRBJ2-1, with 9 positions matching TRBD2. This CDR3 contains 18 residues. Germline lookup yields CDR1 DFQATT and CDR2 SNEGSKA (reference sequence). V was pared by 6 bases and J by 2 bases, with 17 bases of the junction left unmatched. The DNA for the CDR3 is TGCAGTGCAAGCCTAGGGGCGGGGGGGCCAGGACCCTACAATGAGCAGTTCTTC. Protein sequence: CSASLGAGGPGPYNEQFF.

The CDR3 reads CARSKPGANVLTF. CDR3 nucleotides: TGTGCCAGATCCAAACCTGGGGCCAACGTCCTGACTTTC. The V and J genes are TRBV2 and TRBJ2-6; D gene unclear. The CDR3 totals 13 residues. Looked up from germline, CDR1 is SNHLY and CDR2 is FYNNEI. Trimming pared 9 bases from V and 2 bases from J, leaving 8 bases between.

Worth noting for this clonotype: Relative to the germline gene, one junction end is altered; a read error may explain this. In nucleotides, the CDR3 is TGCAGTGCTGTAAAGGGTGCGGAAGAGACCCAGTGCTTC. It is translated as CSAVKGAEETQCF. The J gene is TRBJ2-5, the V gene TRBV20-1, with D hard to call. The CDR3 has 13 amino acids. Germline V gene sequence: CDR1 DFQATT, CDR2 SNEGSKA (reference sequence).

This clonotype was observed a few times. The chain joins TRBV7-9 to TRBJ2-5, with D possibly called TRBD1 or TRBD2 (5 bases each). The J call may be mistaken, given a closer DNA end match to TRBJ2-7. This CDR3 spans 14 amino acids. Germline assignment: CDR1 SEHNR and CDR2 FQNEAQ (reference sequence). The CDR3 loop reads CASSLTGTPYEQYF. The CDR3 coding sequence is TGTGCCAGCAGCTTAACCGGGACCCCATACGAGCAGTACTTC.

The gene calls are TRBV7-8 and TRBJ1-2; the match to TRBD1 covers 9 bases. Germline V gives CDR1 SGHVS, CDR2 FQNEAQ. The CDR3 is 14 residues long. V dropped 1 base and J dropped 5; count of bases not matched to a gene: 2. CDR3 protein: CASSLGQGEYGYTF. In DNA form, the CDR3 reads TGTGCCAGCAGCTTAGGACAGGGGGAATATGGCTACACCTTC.